This T cell receptor (beta chain) was retrieved from a study of T-cell memory formation after mild COVID-19. Overall study results and limits: Several responding clones turned up in pre-infection memory, indicating that cross-reactive memory may have taken part.

This CDR3 comprises 12 residues. Germline-derived CDR1 and CDR2 are MNHNS and SASEGT. V was cut by 4 bases and J by 7 bases, with 7 bases left in between. Of note for this clonotype: What it recognizes is unknown.

TCRdb passed the 5' RACE reads through MiXCR, listing each CDR3 protein once. Of about 150,000 distinct CDR3 sequences in the sample, about 19% were seen once. The sample was PBMCs or a T cell subset sorted from them (not recorded which). The rearrangement links TRBV6-1 to TRBJ2-2; no reliable D call. The sequence was collected from an adult woman who had mild COVID-19 (a few samples of this study predate the infection). Cell type and time point are not known. The CDR3 loop reads CASSATVGELFF. In nucleotides, the CDR3 is TGTGCCAGCAGTGCTACGGTCGGGGAGCTGTTTTTT.